This T cell receptor beta chain was observed in a study of T cell repertoires in cytomegalovirus infection. Study background: It can be stated that public TCR beta signatures indicated CMV infection as well as a matching HLA type. Overall study results and limits: Of the TCR beta families, the public ones yielded a cumulative frequency that identified carriers of CMV plus the relevant HLA. CMV-specific TCR beta clonotypes restricted by HLA-C dominated the ex vivo response.

Details on this clonotype: Its matching antigen is unknown.

MiXCR, applied by TCRdb to the reads, yields one record per CDR3 protein. The sample yields about 480,000 distinct CDR3 sequences, about 33% seen once. CDR3 length equals 14 residues. From germline, CDR1 is MDHEN and CDR2 SYDVKM. V gave up 6 bases and J gave up 5 bases, with 14 bases separating them. Sequencing used cultured PBMCs, obtained from culture after CMV antigen stimulation. J is TRBJ1-5 and V is TRBV28; a possible D gene is TRBD1 (5 bases). The receptor comes from a human donor in good health (CMV status not recorded). Some clones in this sample may be carry-over from other donors' samples. This chain's CDR3 is CASSSVEGHQPQHF. CDR3 sequence (DNA): TGTGCCAGCAGCAGCGTCGAGGGACATCAGCCCCAGCATTTT.